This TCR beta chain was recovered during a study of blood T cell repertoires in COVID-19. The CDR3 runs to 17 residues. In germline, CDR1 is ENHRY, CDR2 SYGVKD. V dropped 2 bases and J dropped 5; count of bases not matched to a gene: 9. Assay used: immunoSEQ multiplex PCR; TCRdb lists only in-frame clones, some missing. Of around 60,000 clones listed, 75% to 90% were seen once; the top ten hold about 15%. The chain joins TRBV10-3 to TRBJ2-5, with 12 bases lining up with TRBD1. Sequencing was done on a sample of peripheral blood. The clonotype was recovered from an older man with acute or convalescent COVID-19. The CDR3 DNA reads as TGTGCCATCAGTGAGGCTACCGGGACAGGGGGCAGGGAGACCCAGTACTTC. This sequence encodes CAISEATGTGGRETQYF.